This TCR beta chain originates from a study of T cell changes during pregnancy in multiple sclerosis. The table came from immunoSEQ multiplex PCR; TCRdb's copy has only in-frame clones and leaves some out. This table has 66,000 or so clones, roughly 90% appearing once. Trimming took 3 bases from V and 2 from J, leaving 11 bases between them. This CDR3 has 15 amino acids. Germline CDR1 and CDR2: SGHNT and YENEEA. The sequence was collected from a female donor with multiple sclerosis, enrolled in a pregnancy study. Source: CD8+ T cells from peripheral blood mononuclear cells, taken before pregnancy. The chain combines TRBV11-3 with TRBJ2-4; D is perhaps TRBD2 (7 bases). The CDR3 loop reads CASSLGGASKNIQYF. CDR3 coding DNA: TGTGCCAGCAGCTTGGGGGGGGCTTCCAAAAACATTCAGTACTTC.